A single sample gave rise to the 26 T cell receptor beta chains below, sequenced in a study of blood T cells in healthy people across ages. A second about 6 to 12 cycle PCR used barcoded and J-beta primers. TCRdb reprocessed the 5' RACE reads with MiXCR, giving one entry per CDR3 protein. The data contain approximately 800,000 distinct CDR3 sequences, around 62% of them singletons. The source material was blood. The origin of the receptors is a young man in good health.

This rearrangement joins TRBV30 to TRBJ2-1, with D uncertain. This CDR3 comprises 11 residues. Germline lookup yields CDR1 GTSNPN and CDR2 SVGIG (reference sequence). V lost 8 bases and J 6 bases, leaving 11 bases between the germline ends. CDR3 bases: TGTGCCGGGAACGTCTTCAATGAGCAGTTCTTC. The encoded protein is CAGNVFNEQFF.

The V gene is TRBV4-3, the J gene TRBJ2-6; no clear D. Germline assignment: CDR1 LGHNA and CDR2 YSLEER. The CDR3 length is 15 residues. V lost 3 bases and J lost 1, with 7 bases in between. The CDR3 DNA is TGCGCCAGCAGCCAGAGCCGTTCTGGGGCCAACGTCCTGACTTTC. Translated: CASSQSRSGANVLTF.

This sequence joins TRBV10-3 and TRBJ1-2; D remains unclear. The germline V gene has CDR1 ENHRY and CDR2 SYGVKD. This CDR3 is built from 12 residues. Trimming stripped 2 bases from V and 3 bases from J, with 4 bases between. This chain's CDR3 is CAISEDHYGYTF. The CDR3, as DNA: TGTGCCATCAGTGAGGACCACTATGGCTACACCTTC.

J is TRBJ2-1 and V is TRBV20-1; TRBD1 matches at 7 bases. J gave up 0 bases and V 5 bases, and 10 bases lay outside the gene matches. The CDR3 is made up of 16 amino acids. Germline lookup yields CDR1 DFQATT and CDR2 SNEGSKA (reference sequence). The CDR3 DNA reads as TGCAGTGCTCATGACCGGGACAGACACTCCTACAATGAGCAGTTCTTC. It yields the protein CSAHDRDRHSYNEQFF.

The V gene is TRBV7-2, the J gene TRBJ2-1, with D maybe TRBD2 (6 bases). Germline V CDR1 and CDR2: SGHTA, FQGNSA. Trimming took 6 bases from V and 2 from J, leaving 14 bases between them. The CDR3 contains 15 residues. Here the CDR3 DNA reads TGTGCCAGCAGACCCCGACTAGTGCCCTACAATGAGCAGTTCTTC. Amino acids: CASRPRLVPYNEQFF. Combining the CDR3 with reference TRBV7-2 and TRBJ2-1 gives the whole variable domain GAGVSQSPSNKVTEKGKDVELRCDPISGHTALYWYRQSLGQGLEFLIYFQGNSAPDKSGLPSDRFSAERTGGSVSTLTIQRTQQEDSAVYLCASRPRLVPYNEQFFGPGTRLTVL.

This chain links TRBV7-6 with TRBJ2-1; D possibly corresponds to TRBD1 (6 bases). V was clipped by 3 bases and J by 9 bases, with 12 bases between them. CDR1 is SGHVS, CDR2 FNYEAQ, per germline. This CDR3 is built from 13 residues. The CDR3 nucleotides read TGTGCCAGCAGCTTCCCAGGGGTGAGTGAGCAGTTCTTC. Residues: CASSFPGVSEQFF.

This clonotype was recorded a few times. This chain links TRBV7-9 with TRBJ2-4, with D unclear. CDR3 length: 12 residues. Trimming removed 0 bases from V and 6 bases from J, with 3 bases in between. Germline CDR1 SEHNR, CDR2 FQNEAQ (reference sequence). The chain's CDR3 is CASSLAGNIQYF. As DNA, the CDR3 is TGTGCCAGCAGCTTAGCAGGAAACATTCAGTACTTC. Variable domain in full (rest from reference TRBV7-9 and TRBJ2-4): DTGVSQNPRHKITKRGQNVTFRCDPISEHNRLYWYRQTLGQGPEFLTYFQNEAQLEKSRLLSDRFSAERPKGSFSTLEIQRTEQGDSAMYLCASSLAGNIQYFGAGTRLSVL.

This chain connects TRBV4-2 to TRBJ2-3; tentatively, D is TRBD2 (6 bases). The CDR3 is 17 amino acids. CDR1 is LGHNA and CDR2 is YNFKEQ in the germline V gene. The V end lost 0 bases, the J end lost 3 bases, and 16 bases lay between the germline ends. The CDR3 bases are TGTGCCAGCAGCCAAGACCCTGGTAGGGGAGGTACAGATACGCAGTATTTT. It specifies CASSQDPGRGGTDTQYF.

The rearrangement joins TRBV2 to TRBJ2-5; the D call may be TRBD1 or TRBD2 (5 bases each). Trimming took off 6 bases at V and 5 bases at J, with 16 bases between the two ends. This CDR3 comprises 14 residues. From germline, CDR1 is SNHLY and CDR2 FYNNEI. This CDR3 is CASSRAPRGETQYF. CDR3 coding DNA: TGTGCCAGCAGCCGGGCCCCGAGGGGCGAGACCCAGTACTTC.

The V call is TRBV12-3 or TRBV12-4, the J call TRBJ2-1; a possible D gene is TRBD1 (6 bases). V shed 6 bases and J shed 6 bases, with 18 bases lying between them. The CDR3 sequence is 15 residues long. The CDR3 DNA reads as TGTGCCAGCAGCCCCGGCAGGGGTCGAGGCAATGAGCAGTTCTTC. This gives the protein CASSPGRGRGNEQFF.

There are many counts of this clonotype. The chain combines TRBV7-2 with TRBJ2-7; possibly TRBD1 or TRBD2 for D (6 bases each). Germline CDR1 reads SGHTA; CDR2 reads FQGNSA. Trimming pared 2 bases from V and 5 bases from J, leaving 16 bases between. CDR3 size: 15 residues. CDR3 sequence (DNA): TGTGCCAGCAGCTTATTATCCGGGGGCGGCGACGAGCAGTACTTC. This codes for CASSLLSGGGDEQYF.

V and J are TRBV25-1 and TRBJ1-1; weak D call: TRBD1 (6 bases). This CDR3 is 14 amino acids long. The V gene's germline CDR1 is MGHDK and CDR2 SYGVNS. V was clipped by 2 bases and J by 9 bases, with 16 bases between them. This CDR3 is CASSEGHRAGQAFF. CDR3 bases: TGTGCCAGCAGTGAAGGGCACAGGGCGGGACAAGCTTTCTTT.

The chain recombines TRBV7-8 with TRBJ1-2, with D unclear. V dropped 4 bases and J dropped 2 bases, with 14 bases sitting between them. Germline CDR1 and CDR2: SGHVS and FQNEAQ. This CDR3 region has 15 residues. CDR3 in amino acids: CASSYGMEQNYGYTF. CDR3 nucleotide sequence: TGTGCCAGCAGCTATGGGATGGAACAGAACTATGGCTACACCTTC.

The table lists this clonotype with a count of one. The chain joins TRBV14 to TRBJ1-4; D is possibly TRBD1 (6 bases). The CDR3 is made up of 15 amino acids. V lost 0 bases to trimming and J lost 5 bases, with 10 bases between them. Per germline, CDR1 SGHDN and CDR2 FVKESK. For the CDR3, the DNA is TGTGCCAGCAGCCAAGAATTCAGGGGAAATGAAAAACTGTTTTTT. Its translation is CASSQEFRGNEKLFF.

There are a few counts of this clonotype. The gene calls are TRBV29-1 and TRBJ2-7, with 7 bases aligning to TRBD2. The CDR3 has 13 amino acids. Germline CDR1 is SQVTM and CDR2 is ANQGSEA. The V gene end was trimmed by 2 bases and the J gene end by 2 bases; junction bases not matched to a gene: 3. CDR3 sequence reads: CSVESREAYEQYF. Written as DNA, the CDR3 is TGCAGCGTTGAAAGCCGGGAGGCCTACGAGCAGTACTTC.

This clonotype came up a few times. The CDR3 reads CASKSWANVLTF. For the CDR3, the DNA is TGTGCCAGCAAATCTTGGGCCAACGTCCTGACTTTC. V is TRBV27 and J is TRBJ2-6; D unclear. Germline-derived CDR1 and CDR2 are MNHEY and SMNVEV (reference sequence). The germline V and J ends were trimmed by 7 bases and 5 bases, with 6 bases remaining between them. This CDR3 is built from 12 residues.

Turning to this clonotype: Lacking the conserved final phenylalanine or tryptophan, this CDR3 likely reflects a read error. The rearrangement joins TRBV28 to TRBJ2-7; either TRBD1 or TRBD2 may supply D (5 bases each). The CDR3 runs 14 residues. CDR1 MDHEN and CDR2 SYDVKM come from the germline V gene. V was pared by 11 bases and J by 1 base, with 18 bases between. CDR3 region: CAPKGNRRSYEQYL. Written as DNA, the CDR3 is TGTGCCCCCAAGGGGAACAGGAGGTCCTACGAGCAGTACTTA.

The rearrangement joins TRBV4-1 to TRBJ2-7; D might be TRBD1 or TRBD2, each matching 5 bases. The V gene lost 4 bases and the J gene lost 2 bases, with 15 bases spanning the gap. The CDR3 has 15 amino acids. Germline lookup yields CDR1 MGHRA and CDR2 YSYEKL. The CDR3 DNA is TGCGCCAGCAGCCCCGGGACGGCGAACACCTACGAGCAGTACTTC. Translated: CASSPGTANTYEQYF.

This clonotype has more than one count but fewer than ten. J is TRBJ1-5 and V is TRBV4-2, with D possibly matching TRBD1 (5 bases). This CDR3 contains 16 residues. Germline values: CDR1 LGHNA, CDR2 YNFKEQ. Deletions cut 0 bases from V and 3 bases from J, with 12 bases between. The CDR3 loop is CASSQDWGVPNQPQHF. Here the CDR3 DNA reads TGTGCCAGCAGCCAAGATTGGGGGGTCCCCAATCAGCCCCAGCATTTT.

Here the CDR3 reads CASSLGTREGYTQYF. In nucleotides, the CDR3 is TGTGCCAGCAGCCTTGGGACAAGGGAGGGATATACGCAGTATTTT. The rearrangement links TRBV5-6 to TRBJ2-3; TRBD2 is a possible D gene (7 bases). Germline-derived CDR1 and CDR2 are SGHDT and YYEEEE. Trimming took off 4 bases at V and 7 bases at J, with 19 bases between the two ends. This CDR3 region has 15 residues.

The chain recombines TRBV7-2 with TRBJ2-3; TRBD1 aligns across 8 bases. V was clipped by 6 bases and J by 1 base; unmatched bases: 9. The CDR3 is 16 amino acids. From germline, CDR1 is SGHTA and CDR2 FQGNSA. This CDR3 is CASRLQRQGRTDTQYF. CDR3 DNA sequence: TGTGCCAGCAGACTTCAGCGACAGGGGCGCACAGATACGCAGTATTTT.

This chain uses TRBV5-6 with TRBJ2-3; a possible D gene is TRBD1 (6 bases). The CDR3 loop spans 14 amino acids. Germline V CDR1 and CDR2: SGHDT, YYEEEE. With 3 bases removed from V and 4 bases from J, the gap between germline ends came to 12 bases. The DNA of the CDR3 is TGTGCCAGCAGCTCGACAGGTCCCGCAGATACGCAGTATTTT. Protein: CASSSTGPADTQYF.

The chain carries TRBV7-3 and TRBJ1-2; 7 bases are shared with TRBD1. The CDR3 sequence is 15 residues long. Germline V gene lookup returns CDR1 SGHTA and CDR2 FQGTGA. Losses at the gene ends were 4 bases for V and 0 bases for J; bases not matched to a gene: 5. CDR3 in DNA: TGTGCCAGCAGCTCCACAGGGGCCGCTAACTATGGCTACACCTTC. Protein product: CASSSTGAANYGYTF. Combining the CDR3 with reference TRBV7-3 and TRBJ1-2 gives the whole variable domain GAGVSQTPSNKVTEKGKYVELRCDPISGHTALYWYRQSLGQGPEFLIYFQGTGAADDSGLPNDRFFAVRPEGSVSTLKIQRTERGDSAVYLCASSSTGAANYGYTFGSGTRLTVV.

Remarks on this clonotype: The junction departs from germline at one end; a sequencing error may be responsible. The DNA for the CDR3 is TGCAGTGCTAGAGACGTGGGGACGAGCACGGATACGCAGTATTTT. Its protein product is CSARDVGTSTDTQYF. This sequence joins TRBV20-1 and TRBJ2-3; the D gene could be TRBD1 or TRBD2 (5 bases each). Germline loops: CDR1 DFQATT, CDR2 SNEGSKA (reference sequence). The CDR3 has 15 residues.

CDR3 DNA sequence: TGTGCCAGCAGCCCAGCGGACCGGCCGGGGGGTGAGCAGTTCTTC. Residues: CASSPADRPGGEQFF. The chain carries TRBV7-2 and TRBJ2-1, with TRBD2 matching over 7 bases. The trim removed 5 bases at V and 9 bases at J, leaving 13 bases unmatched. The germline V gene has CDR1 SGHTA and CDR2 FQGNSA. The CDR3 is made up of 15 amino acids. Complete variable domain (other parts from reference TRBV7-2 and TRBJ2-1): GAGVSQSPSNKVTEKGKDVELRCDPISGHTALYWYRQSLGQGLEFLIYFQGNSAPDKSGLPSDRFSAERTGGSVSTLTIQRTQQEDSAVYLCASSPADRPGGEQFFGPGTRLTVL.

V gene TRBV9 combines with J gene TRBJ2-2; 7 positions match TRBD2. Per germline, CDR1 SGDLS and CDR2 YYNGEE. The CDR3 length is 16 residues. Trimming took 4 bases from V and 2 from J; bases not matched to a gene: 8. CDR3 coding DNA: TGTGCCAGCAGCTTACGCGGGGGTCCCAACACCGGGGAGCTGTTTTTT. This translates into CASSLRGGPNTGELFF.